This T cell receptor beta chain was identified in a study of OX40 agonist ivuxolimab in advanced cancers. TCRdb keeps only in-frame clones here, not all; method: immunoSEQ multiplex PCR. The sample lists around 95,000 clones, about 92% seen once, with roughly 0.27% in the top ten. The V gene end was trimmed by 8 bases and the J gene end by 2 bases; junction bases not matched to a gene: 3. The V gene's germline CDR1 is LNHDA and CDR2 SQIVND (reference sequence). CDR3 length: 13 amino acids. The chain is built from TRBV19 and TRBJ1-5, with TRBD1 identical over 7 bases. The source was CD4+ or CD8+ T cells sorted from blood, collected in a trial of the OX40 agonist ivuxolimab. This TCR came from an adult with an advanced solid tumor such as melanoma, head and neck, liver or kidney cancer. CDR3: CASDDRGNQPQHF. CDR3 DNA sequence: TGTGCCAGTGATGACAGGGGCAATCAGCCCCAGCATTTT. Based on the CDR3 plus reference TRBV19 and TRBJ1-5, the full variable domain is DGGITQSPKYLFRKEGQNVTLSCEQNLNHDAMYWYRQDPGQGLRLIYYSQIVNDFQKGDIAEGYSVSREKKESFPLTVTSAQKNPTAFYLCASDDRGNQPQHFGDGTRLSIL.